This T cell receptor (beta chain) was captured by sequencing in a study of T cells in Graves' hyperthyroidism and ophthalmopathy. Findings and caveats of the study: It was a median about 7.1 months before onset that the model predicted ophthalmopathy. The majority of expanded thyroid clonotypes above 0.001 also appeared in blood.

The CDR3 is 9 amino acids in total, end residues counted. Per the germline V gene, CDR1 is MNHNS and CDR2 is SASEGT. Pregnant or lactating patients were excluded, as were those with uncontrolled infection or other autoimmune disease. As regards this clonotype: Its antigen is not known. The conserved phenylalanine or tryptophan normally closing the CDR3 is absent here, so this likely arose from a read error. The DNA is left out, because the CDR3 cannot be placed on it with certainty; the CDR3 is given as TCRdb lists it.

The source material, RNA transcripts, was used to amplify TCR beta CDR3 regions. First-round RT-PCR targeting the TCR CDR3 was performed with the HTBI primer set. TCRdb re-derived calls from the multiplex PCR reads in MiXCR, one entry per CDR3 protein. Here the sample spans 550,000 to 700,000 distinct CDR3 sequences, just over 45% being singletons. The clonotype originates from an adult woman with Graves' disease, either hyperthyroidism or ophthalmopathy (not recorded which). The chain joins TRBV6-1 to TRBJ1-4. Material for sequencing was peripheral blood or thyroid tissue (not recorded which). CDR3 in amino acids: CASSEAGGD.